The rows below give T cell receptor beta chains drawn from one sample of a study of CD8 T cells in Susac syndrome. TCRdb independently ran MiXCR on the immunoSEQ multiplex PCR reads; one entry per CDR3 protein. This table holds 200,000 to 300,000 distinct CDR3 sequences, just over 90% found once. The sample comprised CD4+ T cells from PBMCs. The receptor set was obtained from a human donor with multiple sclerosis. Both conserved end residues are part of each CDR3. The D gene is left open where the match is weak. Size is omitted from some rows. Given values are once, few, many or a class for expanded clones.

NA	TRBV29-1	NA	TRBJ1-4	TGCAGCGTCAGGACAGCGACTAATGAAAAACTGTTTTTT	CSVRTATNEKLFF
TRBD1	TRBV6-1	NA	TRBJ1-2	TGTGCCAGCAGTGACCCGACAGGGAACTATGGCTACACCTTC	CASSDPTGNYGYTF
TRBD1	TRBV25-1	once	TRBJ1-2	TGTGCCAGCAGTGCTGAACACAGGGGTAACTATGGCTACACCTTC	CASSAEHRGNYGYTF
NA	TRBV2	few	TRBJ2-3	TGTGCCAGCAGTCCGAGGGGGGATACGCAGTATTTT	CASSPRGDTQYF
NA	TRBV2	NA	TRBJ2-2	TGTGCCAGCAGTGAATATAGGGTGAACACCGGGGAGCTGTTTTTT	CASSEYRVNTGELFF
NA	TRBV3-1	once	TRBJ2-3	TGTGCCAGCAGCCAAGGGCTGAATACGCAGTATTTT	CASSQGLNTQYF
NA	TRBV7-8	NA	TRBJ2-5	TGTGCCAGCAGGGCAGGGCGAGGAGAGACCCAGTACTTC	CASRAGRGETQYF
NA	TRBV4-1	NA	TRBJ1-4	TGCGCCAGCAGCCAACACCCCGTTACGAATGAAAAACTGTTTTTT	CASSQHPVTNEKLFF
TRBD1	TRBV7-9	NA	TRBJ1-3	TGTGCCAGCAGGACGACAGGGCCCTCTGGAAACACCATATATTTT	CASRTTGPSGNTIYF
NA	TRBV7-9	NA	TRBJ2-5	TGTGCCAGCAGCTGGGCAGGGAAAGAGACCCAGTACTTC	CASSWAGKETQYF
NA	TRBV12-3/TRBV12-4	once	TRBJ1-5	TGTGCCAGCAGTCGATTAATCGGGGGGGGTCAGCCCCAGCATTTT	CASSRLIGGGQPQHF
NA	TRBV6-5	NA	TRBJ1-3	TGTGCCAGCAGTTACACCGGGGAAGCTGGAAACACCATATATTTT	CASSYTGEAGNTIYF
NA	TRBV7-9	NA	TRBJ1-1	TGTGCCAGCAGCGCTCGGGGCATGAACACTGAAGCTTTCTTT	CASSARGMNTEAFF
NA	TRBV12-3/TRBV12-4	NA	TRBJ2-5	TGTGCCAGCAGTTTTAACCGCCCTGGGAGGGAGACCCAGTACTTC	CASSFNRPGRETQYF
TRBD2	TRBV7-8	NA	TRBJ2-3	TGTGCCAGCAGCAATGAAGGACTAGCCTCCGATACGCAGTATTTT	CASSNEGLASDTQYF
NA	TRBV6-5	NA	TRBJ1-2	TGTGCCAGCAGTTACGCTGGGACGGAGAAATATGGCTACACCTTC	CASSYAGTEKYGYTF
TRBD1	TRBV29-1	NA	TRBJ1-3	TGCAGCGTTGAGGACAGGGGCTCTGGAAACACCATATATTTT	CSVEDRGSGNTIYF
NA	TRBV10-1	NA	TRBJ2-3	TGCGCCAGCGCCTCTAGCGCCCTCGGTACGCAGTATTTT	CASASSALGTQYF
TRBD1	TRBV2	NA	TRBJ2-5	TGTGCCAGCAGTGCCCCCCCGGACAGGGGGCCCAAAGAGACCCAGTACTTC	CASSAPPDRGPKETQYF
TRBD2	TRBV27	NA	TRBJ2-1	TGTTGCTCTAGCGGGGACTACAATGAGCAGTTCTTC	CCSSGDYNEQFF
NA	TRBV2	NA	TRBJ2-2	TGTGCCAGCAGTGGGGTCGGGAGCGGGACCGGGGAGCTGTTTTTT	CASSGVGSGTGELFF
NA	TRBV29-1	NA	TRBJ1-5	TGCAGCGTTGTAGAGGGCGGTGGCAATCAGCCCCAGCATTTT	CSVVEGGGNQPQHF